The TCR beta chain under discussion was sequenced for a study of T cells in Graves' hyperthyroidism and ophthalmopathy (dated by TCRdb to the late 2010s). In terms of the full investigation: Peripheral blood samples were taken at initial diagnosis, before any treatment was given. After blood sampling, hyperthyroidism patients were treated with methimazole at a starting dose of 30 mg daily, and ophthalmopathy patients were treated with high-dose intravenous methylprednisolone. The study also compared thyroid tissue and blood T-cell repertoires from several Graves' hyperthyroidism patients. Prospective prediction of ophthalmopathy was tested in an independent validation cohort of 18 to 20 hyperthyroidism patients and 17 patients who later progressed to ophthalmopathy. According to the paper, TCR Vbeta CDR3 sequencing was carried out on 135 peripheral blood samples, which came from fewer than 50 ophthalmopathy, approximately 78 hyperthyroidism and 17 progressor patients. To identify distinguishing TCR V-J signatures, a discovery cohort of about 100 patients was used, comprising under 45 with Graves' ophthalmopathy and 57 with stable Graves' hyperthyroidism. The 95 to 100 discovery patients were randomly split 7:3 into training and test sets. What the study reported, not specific to this receptor: Ophthalmopathy was separated from stable hyperthyroidism by a 13 V-J signature model, with 85% to 90% sensitivity and about 81% specificity obtained in cross-validation and 80%/75% obtained in testing. In validation, the model predicted progression to ophthalmopathy with about 71% sensitivity and 72.22% specificity, a median of around six months before onset. No statistical method was used to set the sample size in advance, and investigators knew the group allocation. Most expanded thyroid clonotypes (frequency above 0.001) were also found in blood, which suggests that blood repertoires may mirror thyroid immune responses.

The CDR3 goes from the cysteine to the phenylalanine over 17 residues. Only the CDR3 DNA is retained, 51 bases long and in frame from the first base. Looking up the germline V gene (reference sequence) yields CDR1 DFQATT and CDR2 SNEGSKA. V is pruned by 0 bases and J by 5 bases, leaving 8 bases of the junction without a gene match. This clonotype was detected ten times or more. The antigen it binds to is not known. No base-level quality is on record; no much larger clone is a single base apart. The TCR beta CDR3 regions were amplified from the RNA transcripts. A first-round RT-PCR of the TCR CDR3 used the HTBI primer set with the Qiagen OneStep RT-PCR kit. The libraries were constructed in a second round of multiplex PCR and then size-selected and purified. The libraries were sequenced on an Illumina HiSeq2000 using paired-end 100 bp reads. In the authors' own workflow: SOAPnuke was used to process the raw data, removing reads that contained adapters or uncalled bases, had a mean Phred below 15, or lacked an exact match to the constant primer or identifier. High-quality paired reads were merged using COPE v1.2.5, and each unique nucleotide sequence was defined as a clonotype. Clonotypes were aligned to IMGT TRBV, TRBD and TRBJ reference segments using MiTCR v1.1. The analysis included only V-J combinations with a frequency above 0.0001, which together covered more than 98% of the repertoires. A TCS score was defined as the ratio between F50 (clonal expansion) and ExV (chaos), using BLOSUM62-based TCRdist between CDR3 peptides within each V-J. Welch's t-statistics and random forest reduced around 550 V-J features to 13, which were used in a naive Bayes classifier (R e1071). TCRdb passed the public sequencing reads through fastp at Q25 and MiXCR, retaining productive beta sequences. Rows with a matching CDR3 protein are joined into one entry that keeps the most common DNA and genes. V and J calls and clone size were set by TCRdb, not the authors. Counted in this sample were 360,000 or so distinct CDR3 sequences; about 15% of them appeared once. The ten largest clones add up to approximately 20% of the sample.

Ophthalmopathy patients had moderately to severely active disease, Clinical Activity Score of at least 3, NOSPECS grade of at least 4, and duration under 3 months. Exclusion was applied to patients with uncontrolled infections, other autoimmune diseases, pregnancy or lactation. Clinical symptoms, serum thyroxine and TRAb, thyroid ultrasound, and orbital computed tomography formed the basis for the diagnoses. PBMCs were isolated from approximately 10 ml of fresh peripheral blood by Ficoll-Paque density gradient centrifugation. Total RNA was extracted using Trizol reagent, and RNA quality was assessed on an Agilent 2100 Bioanalyzer.

The chain couples TRBV20-1 to TRBJ2-2; TRBD2 aligns with 11 central bases. This receptor was identified in a woman aged 55-70 years with Graves' ophthalmopathy. The sequenced sample was blood. The DNA sequence follows: TGCAGTGCTAGAGATACATCCACTAGCGGGAGTACCGGGGAGCTGTTTTTT. Its protein reads: CSARDTSTSGSTGELFF.